This T cell receptor beta chain came from a study of T cell repertoires in cytomegalovirus infection. The CDR3 spans 17 residues. V dropped 0 bases and J dropped 2 bases, with 17 bases sitting between them. The germline CDR1 and CDR2 sequences are MNHEY and SVGAGI. TCRdb reprocessed the reads with MiXCR, giving one entry per CDR3 protein. Of about a million distinct CDR3 sequences listed, around 31% were seen once; the top ten hold 11% to 15%. Note on this clonotype: Its antigen is unidentified.

Source: cultured CD8+ T cells from PBMCs, taken from culture after CMV antigen stimulation. The sequence was collected from a human donor in good health (CMV status not recorded). Some clones in this sample may be carry-over from other donors' samples. The chain combines TRBV6-5 with TRBJ2-7; the D gene is possibly TRBD2 (6 bases). CDR3 region: CASSYSGDFLYTYEQYF. The CDR3 nucleotides read TGTGCCAGCAGTTACTCCGGGGACTTCCTATACACCTACGAGCAGTACTTC.